This T cell receptor (beta chain) is drawn from a study of T-cell memory formation after mild COVID-19. This clonotype occurred a few times. V dropped 5 bases and J dropped 3 bases, with 23 bases sitting between them. The V gene's germline CDR1 is LGHDT and CDR2 YNNKEL (reference sequence). CDR3 length: 18 amino acids. Via MiXCR, TCRdb re-called the 5' RACE reads, giving one row per CDR3 protein. The sample holds a few hundred thousand distinct CDR3 sequences, under 25% seen once. The sequencing sample was made of PBMCs or a T cell subset sorted from them (not recorded which). This TCR derives from an adult woman who had mild COVID-19 (a few samples of this study predate the infection). Cell type and time point are not known. The rearrangement joins TRBV3-1 to TRBJ2-1; tentative D call: TRBD2 (6 bases). The CDR3 DNA sequence: TGTGCCAGCAGCTGGGGCGGCCTAGCGAGAAAGCGCTACAATGAGCAGTTCTTC. Protein sequence: CASSWGGLARKRYNEQFF.